Shown below are 16 T cell receptor beta chains from a single sample sequenced in a study of T-cell memory formation after mild COVID-19. TCRdb fed the 5' RACE reads into MiXCR, producing one record per CDR3 protein. Of fewer than 250,000 distinct CDR3 sequences listed, around 30% were seen once; the top ten hold 9.5% to 12%. Sequencing was performed on PBMCs or a T cell subset sorted from them (not recorded which). The receptors shown here come from an adult woman who had mild COVID-19 (a few samples of this study predate the infection). Cell type and time point are not known.

A few counts support this clonotype. The V call is TRBV7-9, the J call TRBJ1-1; no firm D call. The CDR3 covers 13 residues. The V gene lost 5 bases and the J gene lost 5 bases, with 12 bases spanning the gap. Germline V lookup: CDR1 SEHNR, CDR2 FQNEAQ (reference sequence). CDR3 region: CASSPRWITEAFF. For the CDR3, the DNA is TGTGCCAGCAGCCCCCGTTGGATTACTGAAGCTTTCTTT.

This clonotype has just a few counts. The chain carries TRBV12-3 or TRBV12-4 and TRBJ1-4, with D hard to call. This CDR3 contains 13 residues. V gave up 2 bases and J gave up 5 bases, with 6 bases separating them. Here the CDR3 reads CASSLKVNEKLFF. The CDR3 bases are TGTGCCAGCAGTTTAAAAGTGAATGAAAAACTGTTTTTT.

The chain links TRBV5-1 to TRBJ2-2; D is possibly TRBD2 (5 bases). Trimming cost V 4 bases and J 1 base, with 14 bases left between them. Per germline, CDR1 SGHRS and CDR2 YFSETQ. The CDR3 sequence is 16 residues long. CDR3 residues: CASSPGERMNTGELFF. In DNA form, the CDR3 reads TGCGCCAGCAGCCCCGGGGAGCGGATGAACACCGGGGAGCTGTTTTTT.

The CDR3 nucleotides read TGTGCCAGCTGGGGTATAGCGGGAGGGCAATCCTACAATGAGCAGTTCTTC. Its protein product is CASWGIAGGQSYNEQFF. The V call is TRBV6-1, the J call TRBJ2-1; 11 bases agree with TRBD2. Germline loops: CDR1 MNHNS, CDR2 SASEGT. V dropped 8 bases and J dropped 1; count of bases not matched to a gene: 10. This CDR3 has 17 amino acids.

This clonotype has only a few counts. The V gene is TRBV29-1, the J gene TRBJ2-7, with D perhaps matching TRBD1 (6 bases). Germline CDR1 is SQVTM and CDR2 is ANQGSEA. The CDR3 runs to 14 residues. With 7 bases removed from V and 4 bases from J, the gap between germline ends came to 20 bases. CDR3 protein: CSAKGVANTYEQYF. CDR3 coding DNA: TGCAGCGCCAAGGGGGTTGCCAATACGTACGAGCAGTACTTC.

This chain joins TRBV7-3 and TRBJ2-7; D is uncertain. There are 15 residues in the CDR3. Trimming shortened V by 6 bases and J by 3 bases, and 18 bases separated the two germline ends. CDR1 and CDR2 (germline): SGHTA, FQGTGA. In DNA, the CDR3 is TGTGCCAGCAGTCCGGACGCTACTGGTGGCTACGAGCAGTACTTC. This translates into CASSPDATGGYEQYF.

The chain is built from TRBV23-1 and TRBJ2-7; D is possibly TRBD2 (6 bases). TRBV23-1 is noted as an ORF with a role that remains uncertain. This CDR3 is built from 13 residues. V was shortened by 0 bases and J by 7 bases, with 10 bases between the two germline ends. CDR3 residues: CASSQSKGREQYF. CDR3 nucleotide sequence: TGCGCCAGCAGTCAATCAAAGGGGAGGGAGCAGTACTTC.

This clonotype was observed at least ten times. The chain employs TRBV4-2 and TRBJ1-2, with D possibly matching TRBD1 (6 bases). The CDR3 runs 15 residues. From germline, CDR1 is LGHNA and CDR2 YNFKEQ. V was shortened by 3 bases and J by 4 bases, with 15 bases between the two germline ends. CDR3 nucleotides: TGTGCCAGCAGCCACCTAGGGGGGGGTGGCTATGGCTACACCTTC. It translates to CASSHLGGGGYGYTF.

The rearrangement uses TRBV3-1 and TRBJ1-6; D is unclear. V was cut by 4 bases and J by 5 bases, with 21 bases left in between. CDR1 and CDR2 (germline): LGHDT, YNNKEL (reference sequence). The CDR3 is 18 residues long. Written as DNA, the CDR3 is TGTGCCAGCAGCCCTATCGCGGGTCGGTCAGCAAATAATTCACCCCTCCACTTT. Its protein product is CASSPIAGRSANNSPLHF.

This clonotype was seen only a few times. The gene calls are TRBV5-5 and TRBJ2-1, with D possibly called TRBD1 or TRBD2 (5 bases each). The CDR3 spans 16 residues. Deletions cut 5 bases from V and 4 bases from J, with 19 bases between. Germline-derived CDR1 and CDR2 are SGHKS and YYEKEE (reference sequence). The CDR3: CASSSAPGTEYNEQFF. CDR3 bases: TGTGCCAGCAGTTCTGCTCCCGGGACGGAATACAATGAGCAGTTCTTC.

This clonotype was picked up a small number of times. V gene TRBV12-5 combines with J gene TRBJ2-1; D assignment may be TRBD1 or TRBD2 (5 bases each). The CDR3 runs to 15 residues. In germline, CDR1 is LGHNT, CDR2 FRNRAP. The V and J ends lost 1 base and 7 bases respectively, with 14 bases between them. For the CDR3, the DNA is TGTGCTAGTGGTTTGGACCTGGGGCGAGGGAATGAGCAGTTCTTC. It specifies CASGLDLGRGNEQFF.

This rearrangement joins TRBV7-3 to TRBJ2-2; possibly TRBD2 for D (5 bases). CDR1 and CDR2 (germline): SGHTA, FQGTGA. Trimming removed 2 bases at V and 1 base at J, with 11 bases between. CDR3 length: 16 amino acids. The DNA for the CDR3 is TGTGCCAGCAGCTTAGAGGGTAGACTGAACACCGGGGAGCTGTTTTTT. This codes for CASSLEGRLNTGELFF. The whole variable domain, filled in from reference TRBV7-3 and TRBJ2-2, reads GAGVSQTPSNKVTEKGKYVELRCDPISGHTALYWYRQSLGQGPEFLIYFQGTGAADDSGLPNDRFFAVRPEGSVSTLKIQRTERGDSAVYLCASSLEGRLNTGELFFGEGSRLTVL.

This clonotype came up a few times. For the CDR3, the DNA is TGTGCCAGCAGCTTTCCGGCCAGGGGCACAACACAAGAGACCCAGTACTTC. It encodes CASSFPARGTTQETQYF. The rearrangement joins TRBV7-6 to TRBJ2-5, with D tentatively TRBD1 (6 bases). Germline lookup yields CDR1 SGHVS and CDR2 FNYEAQ. Trimming removed 3 bases from V and 2 bases from J, with 19 bases in between. The CDR3 covers 17 residues. Based on the CDR3 plus reference TRBV7-6 and TRBJ2-5, the full variable domain is GAGVSQSPRYKVTKRGQDVALRCDPISGHVSLYWYRQALGQGPEFLTYFNYEAQQDKSGLPNDRFSAERPEGSISTLTIQRTEQRDSAMYRCASSFPARGTTQETQYFGPGTRLLVL.

This clonotype was recorded a few times. The chain is built from TRBV10-3 and TRBJ2-3; 13 bases agree with TRBD2. The CDR3 has 17 amino acids. Trimming took 2 bases from V and 5 from J; bases not matched to a gene: 7. Germline V lookup: CDR1 ENHRY, CDR2 SYGVKD. The CDR3 bases are TGTGCCATCAGTGAGACCAAACTAGCGGGGGGGCAAGATACGCAGTATTTT. Its translation: CAISETKLAGGQDTQYF.

The chain recombines TRBV11-3 with TRBJ2-3; maybe TRBD2 (6 bases). V was pared by 5 bases and J by 3 bases, with 9 bases between. The CDR3 length is 13 residues. Per the germline V gene, CDR1 is SGHNT and CDR2 is YENEEA. The CDR3 DNA sequence: TGTGCCAGCAGCCCCGGAGGGACAGATACGCAGTATTTT. This gives the protein CASSPGGTDTQYF.

This clonotype was seen a handful of times. This chain connects TRBV6-2 or TRBV6-3 to TRBJ1-5, with D possibly TRBD1 on 6 matching bases. Trimming took off 7 bases at V and 8 bases at J, with 21 bases between the two ends. The CDR3 has 15 residues. The V gene's germline CDR1 is MNHEY and CDR2 SVGEGT. The CDR3 coding sequence is TGTGCCAGCACCAGGACAGCTATGAGGAGGGAGCCCCAGCATTTT. It translates to CASTRTAMRREPQHF.